These 10 T cell receptor beta chains share one sample of origin, sequenced in a study of cytomegalovirus exposure and HLA in healthy donors (dated 2017 in TCRdb). The library was produced with the immunoSEQ multiplex PCR assay. For the multiplex PCR, a mixture combining 60 forward primers for TCR Vbeta segments and 13 reverse primers for TCR Jbeta segments was used. Held by TCRdb, this immuneACCESS table contains in-frame sequences only and omits some clones. Under half of the omission traces to an unresolved V gene where checked; the cause of the rest is unknown. Recorded for this sample are fewer than 130,000 clones; roughly 80% of them occurred a single time. Around 1.3% of the sample is taken by the ten largest. Sequencing was carried out using PBMCs. The receptors were sampled from a woman between 25 and 40 years old in good health and CMV-seronegative.

The rearrangement uses TRBV7-2 and TRBJ2-3; possibly TRBD1 for D (5 bases). Germline values: CDR1 SGHTA, CDR2 FQGNSA. V lost 4 bases and J 0 bases, leaving 14 bases between the germline ends. The CDR3 loop spans 16 amino acids. CDR3 loop: CASSSLDSSSTDTQYF. CDR3 in DNA: TGTGCCAGCAGCTCCCTAGACAGTTCTAGCACAGATACGCAGTATTTT.

The V and J genes are TRBV5-1 and TRBJ2-1; TRBD1 agrees at 7 bases. This CDR3 region has 16 residues. J lost 8 bases, V lost 3 bases, and 14 bases had no gene match. Germline V gives CDR1 SGHRS, CDR2 YFSETQ. The CDR3 DNA sequence: TGCGCCAGCAGCTATCGACAGGGATGGTCTTCCGATGAGCAGTTCTTC. Translation: CASSYRQGWSSDEQFF.

V usage is TRBV6-5 and J usage is TRBJ1-2; no clear D. The CDR3 sequence is 13 residues long. Between the trimmed V and J ends, which lost 0 bases and 8 bases, there was a span of 10 bases. Per germline, CDR1 MNHEY and CDR2 SVGAGI. CDR3 in amino acids: CASSYSSMEGYTF. In DNA form, the CDR3 reads TGTGCCAGCAGTTACTCTTCTATGGAGGGCTACACCTTC.

This chain links TRBV7-2 with TRBJ2-7; TRBD2 aligns across 9 bases. The V segment lost 4 bases and the J segment 4 bases; nucleotides outside the gene matches: 14. Germline V gene sequence: CDR1 SGHTA, CDR2 FQGNSA. The CDR3 is made up of 17 amino acids. CDR3 in DNA: TGTGCCAGCAGCTCCCGGTTGGGTAGCGGGAGTTCGTACGAGCAGTACTTC. As protein: CASSSRLGSGSSYEQYF.

The gene calls are TRBV28 and TRBJ2-5; possible D gene TRBD1, 6 bases. V was cut by 4 bases and J by 4 bases, with 13 bases left in between. This CDR3 is built from 14 residues. Germline CDR1 reads MDHEN; CDR2 reads SYDVKM. The CDR3 nucleotides are TGTGCCAGCAGTTCAAACAGGGTTGGAGAGACCCAGTACTTC. Translated: CASSSNRVGETQYF.

This sequence joins TRBV10-3 and TRBJ1-2; D possibly corresponds to TRBD1 (5 bases). The CDR3 has 12 residues. CDR1 and CDR2 (germline): ENHRY, SYGVKD. V lost 8 bases to trimming and J lost 4 bases, with 11 bases between them. CDR3 protein: CAISGGTYGYTF. CDR3 nucleotides: TGTGCCATCTCCGGGGGAACCTATGGCTACACCTTC.

V gene TRBV7-9 combines with J gene TRBJ1-3, with a tentative D call TRBD1 (5 bases). Germline-derived CDR1 and CDR2 are SEHNR and FQNEAQ (reference sequence). The length of the CDR3 is 14 residues. Trimming removed 6 bases at V and 5 bases at J, with 14 bases between. DNA of the CDR3: TGTGCCAGCAGGATGACAGAGTCGAGAAACACCATATATTTT. This gives the protein CASRMTESRNTIYF.

The chain couples TRBV6-6 to TRBJ2-7, with 7 bases aligning to TRBD1. J gave up 6 bases and V 11 bases, and 13 bases lay outside the gene matches. The V gene's germline CDR1 is MNHNY and CDR2 SVGAGI (reference sequence). This CDR3 contains 13 residues. CDR3 DNA: TGTGCCTCCCAGAGGGGGCGCGGGTCCGAGCAGTACTTC. It translates to CASQRGRGSEQYF.

The chain recombines TRBV7-9 with TRBJ2-7; the D gene is possibly TRBD1 (6 bases). The CDR3 is 13 amino acids. The germline V gene encodes CDR1 SEHNR and CDR2 FQNEAQ (reference sequence). The germline V and J ends were trimmed by 1 base and 4 bases, with 8 bases remaining between them. In DNA, the CDR3 is TGTGCCAGCAGCTTAGACCAGGGGTACGAGCAGTACTTC. As protein: CASSLDQGYEQYF.

The V call is TRBV30, the J call TRBJ2-3, with 13 positions matching TRBD2. With V trimmed by 3 bases and J by 6 bases, 12 bases remained unmatched. The germline gives CDR1 GTSNPN, CDR2 SVGIG (reference sequence). This CDR3 spans 17 amino acids. The DNA for the CDR3 is TGTGCCTGGAGCGCAGCCAGACTAGCGGGAGGCGGGGATACGCAGTATTTT. This codes for CAWSAARLAGGGDTQYF.